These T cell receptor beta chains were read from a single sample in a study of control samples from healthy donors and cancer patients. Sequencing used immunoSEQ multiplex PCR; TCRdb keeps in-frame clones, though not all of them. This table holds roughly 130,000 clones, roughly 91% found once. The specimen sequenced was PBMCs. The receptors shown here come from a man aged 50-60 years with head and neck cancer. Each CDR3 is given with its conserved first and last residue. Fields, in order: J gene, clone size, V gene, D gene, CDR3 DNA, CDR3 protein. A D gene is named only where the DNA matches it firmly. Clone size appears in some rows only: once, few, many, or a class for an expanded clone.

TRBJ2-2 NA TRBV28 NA TGTGCCAGCAGTCGCGGAGGGGGGCGTCCCGGGGAGCTGTTTTTT CASSRGGGRPGELFF
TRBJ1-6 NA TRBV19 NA TGTGCCAGTCAACAGGGTTTAGGTTCACCCCTCCACTTT CASQQGLGSPLHF
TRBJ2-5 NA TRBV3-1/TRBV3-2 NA TGTGCCAGCAGCCAAGGTGGGTCTCGCGCAGAGACCCAGTACTTC CASSQGGSRAETQYF
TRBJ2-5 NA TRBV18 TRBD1 TGTGCCAGCTCACCTCGGGACAGCCAAGAGACCCAGTACTTC CASSPRDSQETQYF
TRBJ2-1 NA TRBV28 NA TGTGCCAGCAGTTTAAGCCCAGCCAGCTCCTACAATGAGCAGTTCTTC CASSLSPASSYNEQFF
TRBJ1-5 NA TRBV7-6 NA TGTGCCAGCAGCTTAGGAACGGGGGTCGGGAATCAGCCCCAGCATTTT CASSLGTGVGNQPQHF
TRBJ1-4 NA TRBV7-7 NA TGTGCCAGCAGCCCGGGGGACACAACTAATGAAAAACTGTTTTTT CASSPGDTTNEKLFF
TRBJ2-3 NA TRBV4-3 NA TGCGCCAGCAGCCAAGATTGGAGCCCGGGGTTGGCAGATACGCAGTATTTT CASSQDWSPGLADTQYF
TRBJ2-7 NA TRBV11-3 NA TGTGCCAGCAGCTTAGGAGGGTCCTACGAGCAGTACTTC CASSLGGSYEQYF
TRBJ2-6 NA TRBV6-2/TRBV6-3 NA TGTGCCAGCCGCCCCGGCAGAGGGAATTATGGAGGCAACGTCCTGACTTTC CASRPGRGNYGGNVLTF
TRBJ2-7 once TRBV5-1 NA TGCGCCAGCAGCTTGGCGGGGGGCCCCTACGAGCAGTACTTC CASSLAGGPYEQYF
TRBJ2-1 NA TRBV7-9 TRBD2 TGTGCCAGCAGCTTAGCGGGGGGGATGAATGAGCAGTTCTTC CASSLAGGMNEQFF
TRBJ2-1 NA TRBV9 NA TGTGCCAGCAGCGTGAGTAGGCAGGGTTTCTATGAGCAGTTCTTC CASSVSRQGFYEQFF
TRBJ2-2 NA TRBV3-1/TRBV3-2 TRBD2 TGTGCCAGCAGCGGGGAGGGACGGAGGAACACCGGGGAGCTGTTTTTT CASSGEGRRNTGELFF
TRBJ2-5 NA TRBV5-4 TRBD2 TGTGCCAGCAGCTTGGAGGGTAGCGGGGGGGCCTTGGAGACCCAGTACTTC CASSLEGSGGALETQYF
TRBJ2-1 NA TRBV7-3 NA TGTGCCAGCAGCTTAACAGTAGACTCCTACAATGAGCAGTTCTTC CASSLTVDSYNEQFF
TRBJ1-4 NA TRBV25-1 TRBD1 TGTGCCAGCACCACTGAGGGGACAGGGGTTGAAAAACTGTTTTTT CASTTEGTGVEKLFF
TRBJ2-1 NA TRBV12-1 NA TGTGCCAGCAGCGCGCCCTGGCTAGCGGAACGATACAATGAGCAGTTCTTC CASSAPWLAERYNEQFF
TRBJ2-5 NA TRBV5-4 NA TGTGCCAGCAGCTTGGGTGGAACAAGGGGAGAGACCCAGTACTTC CASSLGGTRGETQYF
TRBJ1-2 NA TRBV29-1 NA TGCAGCGTTGAAGAAGGGCGGGTCTATGGCTACACCTTC CSVEEGRVYGYTF
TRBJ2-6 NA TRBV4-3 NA TGCGCCAGCAGCCAAACGATGTATGGGGCCGGGGCCAACGTCCTGACTTTC CASSQTMYGAGANVLTF
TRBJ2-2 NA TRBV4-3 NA TGCGCCAGCAGCCAAGACCTCCGTCCCGGGGAGCTGTTTTTT CASSQDLRPGELFF